These 5 T cell receptor beta chains originate from one sample sequenced in a study of identical twins. TCRdb recomputed calls from the 5' RACE reads with MiXCR, one row per CDR3 protein. The table shows under 500,000 distinct CDR3 sequences, with approximately 14% occurring only once. The same specimen was also included in a second study, on yellow fever vaccine responses in identical twins.

Sequencing input: CD4+ T cells sorted from blood. These receptors all stem from a young woman in good health.

The V call is TRBV3-1, the J call TRBJ2-7; D call uncertain. From germline, CDR1 is LGHDT and CDR2 YNNKEL (reference sequence). V dropped 4 bases and J dropped 7 bases, with 14 bases sitting between them. This CDR3 is built from 13 residues. CDR3 DNA: TGTGCCAGCAGCCTCCACTCCCAAGGGGAGCAGTACTTC. Amino acids: CASSLHSQGEQYF.

This clonotype was seen a handful of times. This chain connects TRBV5-1 to TRBJ2-3; 8 bases line up with TRBD1. Germline CDR1 is SGHRS and CDR2 is YFSETQ. The ends lost 4 bases at V and 0 bases at J; junction bases unmatched: 7. This CDR3 has 16 amino acids. The CDR3 DNA follows: TGCGCCAGCAGCCCAGGGGGCTTTTCTAGCACAGATACGCAGTATTTT. Translated, it gives CASSPGGFSSTDTQYF.

At least ten counts were recorded for this clonotype. This rearrangement joins TRBV28 to TRBJ2-7; D perhaps matches TRBD2 (8 bases). The CDR3 sequence is 15 residues long. Trimming shortened V by 5 bases and J by 7 bases, and 21 bases separated the two germline ends. CDR1 and CDR2 (germline): MDHEN, SYDVKM. The CDR3 bases are TGTGCCAGCAGTCTAATAGCGGGGCCAGGGGGTGAGCAGTACTTC. Protein: CASSLIAGPGGEQYF.

Ten or more counts support this clonotype. The rearrangement uses TRBV7-2 and TRBJ2-7; 10 bases fit TRBD2. The CDR3 consists of 15 residues. The V gene end was trimmed by 2 bases and the J gene end by 1 base; junction bases not matched to a gene: 2. CDR1 and CDR2 (germline): SGHTA, FQGNSA. CDR3: CASSLLAGVSYEQYF. CDR3 in DNA: TGTGCCAGCAGCTTACTAGCGGGAGTTTCCTACGAGCAGTACTTC.

This rearrangement joins TRBV24-1 to TRBJ2-1; D is possibly TRBD2 (6 bases). This CDR3 is built from 14 residues. Germline V gene data show CDR1 as KGHDR and CDR2 as SFDVKD. Trimming took 8 bases from V and 7 from J, leaving 17 bases between them. Written as DNA, the CDR3 is TGTGCCACCACGGCGGGTGCGGGATGGAATGAGCAGTTCTTC. It encodes CATTAGAGWNEQFF.